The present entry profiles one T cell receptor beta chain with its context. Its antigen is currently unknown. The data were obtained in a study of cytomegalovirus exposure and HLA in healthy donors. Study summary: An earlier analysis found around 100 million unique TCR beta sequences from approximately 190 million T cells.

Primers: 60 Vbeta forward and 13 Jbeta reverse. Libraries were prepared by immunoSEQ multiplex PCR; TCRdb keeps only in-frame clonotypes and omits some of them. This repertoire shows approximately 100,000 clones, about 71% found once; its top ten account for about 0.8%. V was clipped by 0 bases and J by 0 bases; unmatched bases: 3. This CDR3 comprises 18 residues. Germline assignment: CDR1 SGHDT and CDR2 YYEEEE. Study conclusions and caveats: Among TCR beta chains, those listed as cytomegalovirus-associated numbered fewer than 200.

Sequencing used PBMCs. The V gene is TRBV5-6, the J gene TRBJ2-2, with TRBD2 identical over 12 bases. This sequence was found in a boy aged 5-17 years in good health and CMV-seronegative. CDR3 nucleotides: TGTGCCAGCAGCTTGGTACTAGCGGGGGGCACGAACACCGGGGAGCTGTTTTTT. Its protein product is CASSLVLAGGTNTGELFF.